The 8 T cell receptor beta chains given below trace back to one sample, sequenced in a study of cytomegalovirus exposure and HLA in healthy donors. The PCR ran on 60 Vbeta and 13 Jbeta primers. Profiled with immunoSEQ multiplex PCR; TCRdb holds only in-frame clones, not every one. The sample contains fewer than 250,000 clones, roughly 80% of which appear only once. The sample consisted of PBMCs. These receptors were obtained from a woman aged 25 to 39 in good health and CMV-seropositive.

V is TRBV29-1 and J is TRBJ2-3, with D tentatively TRBD2 (6 bases). In germline, CDR1 is SQVTM, CDR2 ANQGSEA. The CDR3 length is 13 residues. V dropped 4 bases and J dropped 4 bases, with 12 bases sitting between them. CDR3 region: CSVVGGVSDTQYF. CDR3 coding DNA: TGCAGCGTTGTAGGCGGGGTCTCAGATACGCAGTATTTT.

The CDR3: CASSSGTGAYEQYF. The CDR3 DNA is TGCGCCAGCAGCTCAGGGACAGGGGCCTACGAGCAGTACTTC. This chain uses TRBV5-1 with TRBJ2-5, with 10 nucleotides matching TRBD1. The last part of the DNA fits TRBJ2-7 better; the J call may be wrong. Germline values: CDR1 SGHRS, CDR2 YFSETQ. CDR3 length: 14 amino acids.

The chain carries TRBV5-1 and TRBJ2-1, with no clear D. V was shortened by 4 bases and J by 9 bases, with 11 bases between the two germline ends. Germline assignment: CDR1 SGHRS and CDR2 YFSETQ. The CDR3 is made up of 12 amino acids. The CDR3: CASSVSRGEQFF. Written as DNA, the CDR3 is TGCGCCAGCAGCGTGAGCCGAGGTGAGCAGTTCTTC.

The gene calls are TRBV5-1 and TRBJ2-7; D is uncertain. From germline, CDR1 is SGHRS and CDR2 YFSETQ. V was cut by 6 bases and J by 0 bases, with 10 bases left in between. This CDR3 comprises 13 residues. Here the CDR3 DNA reads TGCGCCAGCACTGCAAGCTTCTCCTACGAGCAGTACTTC. Encoded protein: CASTASFSYEQYF. Full variable domain (outside the CDR3, taken from reference TRBV5-1 and TRBJ2-7): KAGVTQTPRYLIKTRGQQVTLSCSPISGHRSVSWYQQTPGQGLQFLFEYFSETQRNKGNFPGRFSGRQFSNSRSEMNVSTLELGDSALYLCASTASFSYEQYFGPGTRLTVT.

This clone was seen a few times. The rearrangement uses TRBV6-6 and TRBJ2-7; D perhaps matches TRBD2 (5 bases). CDR1 MNHNY and CDR2 SVGAGI come from the germline V gene (reference sequence). The CDR3 is made up of 11 amino acids. Trimming left V 2 bases short and J 6 bases short, with 5 bases between. CDR3 sequence reads: CASSYEGEQYF. The CDR3 bases are TGTGCCAGCAGTTACGAGGGCGAGCAGTACTTC.

This chain's CDR3 is CASSQETSPYEQYF. The DNA of the CDR3 is TGCGCCAGCAGCCAAGAGACTAGCCCCTACGAGCAGTACTTC. This sequence joins TRBV4-1 and TRBJ2-7; 7 bases match TRBD2. The CDR3 totals 14 residues. Germline trimming cut 0 bases from V and 2 bases from J; bases unmatched to any gene: 1. The germline gives CDR1 MGHRA, CDR2 YSYEKL.

The sample holds one count of this clone. V and J are TRBV4-1 and TRBJ2-3; a possible D gene is TRBD2 (5 bases). The CDR3 covers 15 residues. Trimming cost V 2 bases and J 5 bases, with 14 bases left between them. Germline values: CDR1 MGHRA, CDR2 YSYEKL. The CDR3 DNA sequence: TGCGCCAGCAGCCAAATCGGTTCGAGGGAAGATACGCAGTATTTT. It is translated as CASSQIGSREDTQYF.

The CDR3 spells CASSLKRDPLKGLEQFF. The CDR3 DNA follows: TGTGCCAGCAGCTTAAAGCGAGACCCTCTTAAAGGATTGGAGCAGTTCTTC. The V call is TRBV7-8, the J call TRBJ2-1; D ambiguous. CDR1 SGHVS and CDR2 FQNEAQ come from the germline V gene. The V gene lost 2 bases and the J gene lost 10 bases, with 24 bases spanning the gap. This CDR3 contains 17 residues. The entire variable domain, with the rest obtained from reference TRBV7-8 and TRBJ2-1, is as follows: GAGVSQSPRYKVAKRGQDVALRCDPISGHVSLFWYQQALGQGPEFLTYFQNEAQLDKSGLPSDRFFAERPEGSVSTLKIQRTQQEDSAVYLCASSLKRDPLKGLEQFFGPGTRLTVL.